The subject of this entry is one T cell receptor (beta chain). Its cognate antigen is unknown. Tagging with unique molecular identifiers was a feature of the TCR beta cDNA libraries. cDNA molecules numbering some 500,000 came from approximately 1 to 10 million T cells. TCRdb analysed the PCR reads with MiXCR anew, one entry per CDR3 protein. The sample includes around 180,000 distinct CDR3 sequences, roughly 30% of them seen just once. The sample comes from a study of post-analysis software for immune sequencing data. In the study overall: The study covered relapsing-remitting, secondary progressive and progressive-relapsing courses of multiple sclerosis. Study-wide points: Patients used a few TRBV segments, including TRBV5-6, TRBV5-1 and TRBV20-1, more often than controls. Patients with multiple sclerosis recorded significantly lower normalized Chao1 diversity than controls, the study found.

The CDR3 sequence is 16 residues long. Germline CDR1 reads SEHNR; CDR2 reads FQNEAQ (reference sequence). The junction had 9 bases not matched to a gene; V was cut back by 2 bases and J by 9 bases. The receptor comes from a girl between 10 and 17 years old with multiple sclerosis. The chain links TRBV7-9 to TRBJ1-6; 8 bases map to TRBD1. The sequencing input was blood. CDR3 amino acids: CASSLRTGNGGSPLHF. Here the CDR3 DNA reads TGTGCCAGCAGCTTAAGGACAGGGAACGGAGGTTCACCCCTCCACTTT.